Shown below are 30 T cell receptor beta chains from a single sample sequenced in a study of cytomegalovirus exposure and HLA in healthy donors. Clones were read by immunoSEQ multiplex PCR, and TCRdb kept only the in-frame ones, dropping some. Of approximately 260,000 clones listed, roughly 86% are singletons. Sequencing input: PBMCs. All receptors derive from a woman in her 30s in good health and CMV-seropositive.

The V gene is TRBV19, the J gene TRBJ2-7, with 9 bases identical to TRBD1. The V gene's germline CDR1 is LNHDA and CDR2 SQIVND (reference sequence). The CDR3 runs 13 residues. J was trimmed by 6 bases and V by 6 bases; bases with no gene match: 6. The CDR3 bases are TGTGCCAGTAGACGGACAGGGGTCATCGAGCAGTACTTC. This gives the protein CASRRTGVIEQYF.

The rearrangement links TRBV18 to TRBJ2-1; tentative D call: TRBD2 (6 bases). The CDR3 length is 15 residues. Germline assignment: CDR1 KGHSH and CDR2 LQKENI. Between the trimmed V and J ends, which lost 0 bases and 2 bases, there was a span of 8 bases. In DNA, the CDR3 is TGTGCCAGCTCACCACCTCGGGAGACCTACAATGAGCAGTTCTTC. Its protein product is CASSPPRETYNEQFF.

J is TRBJ1-1 and V is TRBV5-1; D uncertain. Trimming took 4 bases from V and 2 from J, leaving 21 bases between them. The CDR3 sequence is 17 residues long. In germline, CDR1 is SGHRS, CDR2 YFSETQ. CDR3 DNA: TGCGCCAGCAGCGAAGGTGGGCAGGCGAGTGTCAACACTGAAGCTTTCTTT. Amino acid sequence: CASSEGGQASVNTEAFF.

The CDR3 reads CATSRDTQNTEAFF. Written as DNA, the CDR3 is TGTGCCACCAGCAGAGATACTCAGAACACTGAAGCTTTCTTT. The chain is built from TRBV15 and TRBJ1-1, with no clear D. V was cut by 0 bases and J by 1 base, with 6 bases left in between. Germline CDR1 is LNHNV and CDR2 is YYDKDF (reference sequence). The CDR3 totals 14 residues.

The V call is TRBV7-6, the J call TRBJ1-1, with D possibly TRBD1 on 5 matching bases. V was trimmed by 4 bases and J by 2 bases, leaving 8 bases between them. Per the germline V gene, CDR1 is SGHVS and CDR2 is FNYEAQ. The CDR3 contains 13 residues. The DNA for the CDR3 is TGTGCCAGCAGCTGGCAGGGAAACACTGAAGCTTTCTTT. Translated: CASSWQGNTEAFF.

In this sample, this clone turned up once. This chain uses TRBV9 with TRBJ2-2; the D gene is possibly TRBD2 (6 bases). Germline CDR1 is SGDLS and CDR2 is YYNGEE. Trimming stripped 1 base from V and 6 bases from J, with 13 bases between. CDR3 length equals 15 residues. As DNA, the CDR3 is TGTGCCAGCAGCGTATTTGGGACTTCTTCCGGGGAGCTGTTTTTT. As protein: CASSVFGTSSGELFF.

The chain has TRBV7-9 and TRBJ2-7; D remains unclear. V dropped 2 bases and J dropped 3 bases, with 11 bases sitting between them. Germline V CDR1 and CDR2: SEHNR, FQNEAQ (reference sequence). The CDR3 loop spans 14 amino acids. The CDR3 bases are TGTGCCAGCAGCTTACAGGAACCCTACTACGAGCAGTACTTC. It encodes CASSLQEPYYEQYF.

The V call is TRBV20-1, the J call TRBJ1-2; no clear D. The CDR3 runs to 10 residues. Trimming took off 5 bases at V and 4 bases at J, with 5 bases between the two ends. In germline, CDR1 is DFQATT, CDR2 SNEGSKA (reference sequence). As DNA, the CDR3 is TGCAGTGCTGGGAGCTATGGCTACACCTTC. It codes for CSAGSYGYTF.

This chain connects TRBV5-1 to TRBJ2-1; D possibly corresponds to TRBD1 (6 bases). Per germline, CDR1 SGHRS and CDR2 YFSETQ. This CDR3 contains 14 residues. V lost 9 bases and J 6 bases, leaving 19 bases between the germline ends. The chain's CDR3 is CATKEAGQTNEQFF. The CDR3 nucleotides are TGCGCCACCAAAGAAGCCGGACAGACCAATGAGCAGTTCTTC.

The genes are TRBV9 and TRBJ2-4, with a possible D match to TRBD2 (5 bases). V lost 3 bases and J lost 12, with 10 bases in between. In germline, CDR1 is SGDLS, CDR2 YYNGEE. This CDR3 has 11 amino acids. Here the CDR3 DNA reads TGTGCCAGCAGCGCAGGACTGGGTCAGTACTTC. Encoded protein: CASSAGLGQYF.

The chain recombines TRBV30 with TRBJ2-2; 7 nucleotides match TRBD2. Trimming at V came to 7 bases and at J to 1 base, leaving 12 bases not matched to a gene. The germline gives CDR1 GTSNPN, CDR2 SVGIG (reference sequence). The CDR3 is 16 residues long. CDR3 sequence reads: CASSGSAGLNTGELFF. For the CDR3, the DNA is TGTGCCTCCTCCGGGTCAGCGGGGTTGAACACCGGGGAGCTGTTTTTT.

The chain's CDR3 is CASSLGPGHNQPQHF. CDR3 DNA sequence: TGTGCCAGCAGCTTGGGGCCAGGGCACAATCAGCCCCAGCATTTT. This chain joins TRBV5-6 and TRBJ1-5; the D gene is possibly TRBD1 (5 bases). The CDR3 is 15 residues long. V lost 0 bases and J 3 bases, leaving 10 bases between the germline ends. Germline assignment: CDR1 SGHDT and CDR2 YYEEEE.

This chain links TRBV28 with TRBJ2-1, with 8 nucleotides matching TRBD2. With 3 bases clipped from V and 4 bases from J, the junction kept 5 bases outside the gene matches. CDR3 length: 15 residues. Per germline, CDR1 MDHEN and CDR2 SYDVKM. The CDR3 region is CASSFKRELYNEQFF. DNA for the CDR3: TGTGCCAGCAGTTTTAAGCGGGAGTTATACAATGAGCAGTTCTTC.

J is TRBJ1-2 and V is TRBV13; 7 positions match TRBD1. V lost 5 bases to trimming and J lost 0 bases; unmatched junction nucleotides: 6. Germline CDR1 PRHDT, CDR2 FYEKMQ (reference sequence). The CDR3 sequence is 15 residues long. The CDR3 sequence is CASSQTGSTNYGYTF. The CDR3, as DNA: TGTGCCAGCAGCCAGACAGGGTCCACTAACTATGGCTACACCTTC.

The chain has TRBV7-9 and TRBJ2-7, with D possibly TRBD1 on 6 matching bases. The V gene lost 5 bases and the J gene lost 1 base, with 15 bases spanning the gap. The CDR3 is 15 amino acids. CDR1 SEHNR and CDR2 FQNEAQ come from the germline V gene (reference sequence). The DNA for the CDR3 is TGTGCCAGCAGCCCCCCCCAACAGGGATCCTACGAGCAGTACTTC. Translating it yields CASSPPQQGSYEQYF.

The genes are TRBV18 and TRBJ1-5; D unclear. This CDR3 contains 14 residues. Germline V gene lookup returns CDR1 KGHSH and CDR2 LQKENI. V gave up 6 bases and J gave up 3 bases, with 12 bases separating them. CDR3 loop: CASSLTGNNQPQHF. The DNA of the CDR3 is TGTGCCAGCTCCCTTACCGGGAACAATCAGCCCCAGCATTTT.

The chain recombines TRBV18 with TRBJ2-7; 12 bases line up with TRBD2. V gave up 1 base and J gave up 3 bases; unmatched junction bases: 4. This CDR3 comprises 16 residues. The germline V gene has CDR1 KGHSH and CDR2 LQKENI. Here the CDR3 DNA reads TGTGCCAGCTCACCACGACTAGCGGGAGACATCTACGAGCAGTACTTC. As protein: CASSPRLAGDIYEQYF.

In this sample, this clone turned up once. Different DNA sequences within this sample yield the same CDR3. The rearrangement uses TRBV7-9 and TRBJ2-1; 10 bases are shared with TRBD2. This CDR3 has 15 amino acids. In germline, CDR1 is SEHNR, CDR2 FQNEAQ (reference sequence). The ends lost 5 bases at V and 7 bases at J; junction bases unmatched: 8. The CDR3 here is CASSPQGTSVNEQFF. DNA for the CDR3: TGTGCCAGCAGCCCTCAGGGGACTAGCGTAAATGAGCAGTTCTTC.

The chain uses TRBV15 and TRBJ2-7, with TRBD1 matching over 9 bases. Germline-derived CDR1 and CDR2 are LNHNV and YYDKDF (reference sequence). With 5 bases clipped from V and 1 base from J, the junction kept 3 bases outside the gene matches. There are 14 residues in the CDR3. CDR3 sequence (DNA): TGTGCCACCAGCGTCGGGACAGGGTCCTACGAGCAGTACTTC. Its translation: CATSVGTGSYEQYF.

CDR3 DNA sequence: TGTGCCAGCAGCTATCGGGCTAGCGACACAGATACGCAGTATTTT. Translating gives CASSYRASDTDTQYF. V and J are TRBV7-2 and TRBJ2-3, with a possible D match to TRBD2 (6 bases). Trimming left V 4 bases short and J 2 bases short, with 13 bases between. Germline CDR1 reads SGHTA; CDR2 reads FQGNSA. This CDR3 contains 15 residues. The full variable domain, in which reference TRBV7-2 and TRBJ2-3 provide the parts outside the CDR3, is GAGVSQSPSNKVTEKGKDVELRCDPISGHTALYWYRQSLGQGLEFLIYFQGNSAPDKSGLPSDRFSAERTGGSVSTLTIQRTQQEDSAVYLCASSYRASDTDTQYFGPGTRLTVL.

The rearrangement links TRBV6-1 to TRBJ1-2; D unresolved. Germline V CDR1 and CDR2: MNHNS, SASEGT. V was clipped by 6 bases and J by 4 bases, with 9 bases between them. The CDR3 sequence is 12 residues long. The CDR3 sequence is CASSGSTYGYTF. In nucleotides, the CDR3 is TGTGCCAGCAGCGGGAGTACCTATGGCTACACCTTC.

The rearrangement joins TRBV9 to TRBJ1-2; D gene ambiguous. Trimming cost V 0 bases and J 0 bases, with 9 bases left between them. The CDR3 extends over 15 amino acids. Germline lookup yields CDR1 SGDLS and CDR2 YYNGEE. The CDR3 region has the DNA TGTGCCAGCAGCGTAGGATCAGAAGCTAACTATGGCTACACCTTC. This translates into CASSVGSEANYGYTF.

The chain couples TRBV9 to TRBJ2-7; maybe TRBD1 (5 bases). Germline V gene data show CDR1 as SGDLS and CDR2 as YYNGEE. This CDR3 has 14 residues. The germline V and J ends were trimmed by 1 base and 5 bases, with 13 bases remaining between them. The CDR3 bases are TGTGCCAGCAGCGTAAGGGGATTGATAGACGAGCAGTACTTC. Translated, it gives CASSVRGLIDEQYF.

The chain has TRBV28 and TRBJ2-1, with 8 bases identical to TRBD1. The CDR3 covers 15 residues. The V and J ends lost 2 bases and 6 bases, in that order; junction bases with no gene match: 6. Germline V gene data show CDR1 as MDHEN and CDR2 as SYDVKM. CDR3 residues: CASSLPGTGSNEQFF. CDR3 bases: TGTGCCAGCAGTTTACCCGGGACAGGAAGCAATGAGCAGTTCTTC.

The V gene is TRBV5-1, the J gene TRBJ2-1; 12 bases map to TRBD2. Germline V gives CDR1 SGHRS, CDR2 YFSETQ. Losses at the gene ends were 0 bases for V and 4 bases for J; bases not matched to a gene: 5. CDR3 length: 17 amino acids. Here the CDR3 DNA reads TGCGCCAGCAGCTTGGGATCCGGGACTAGCGGGTACAATGAGCAGTTCTTC. Residues: CASSLGSGTSGYNEQFF.

The rearrangement joins TRBV27 to TRBJ1-1, with 8 bases fitting TRBD1. The CDR3 has 13 amino acids. Germline CDR1 is MNHEY and CDR2 is SMNVEV (reference sequence). V lost 6 bases to trimming and J lost 5 bases; unmatched junction nucleotides: 5. CDR3 loop: CASSSGGRTEAFF. The CDR3 nucleotides read TGTGCCAGCAGCTCAGGGGGCAGGACTGAAGCTTTCTTT.

The count of this clone is one. The genes are TRBV2 and TRBJ1-1, with TRBD1 identical over 10 bases. Looked up from germline, CDR1 is SNHLY and CDR2 is FYNNEI. The CDR3 spans 18 residues. V gave up 4 bases and J gave up 4 bases; unmatched junction bases: 15. CDR3 DNA sequence: TGTGCCAGCAGTGGATGGGACAGGGGTGCTATATTATCCACTGAAGCTTTCTTT. Residues: CASSGWDRGAILSTEAFF.

V and J are TRBV27 and TRBJ2-1, with 7 positions matching TRBD2. With V trimmed by 7 bases and J by 8 bases, 11 bases remained unmatched. The CDR3 consists of 14 residues. Germline lookup yields CDR1 MNHEY and CDR2 SMNVEV (reference sequence). The CDR3 loop reads CASKTNGRWHEQFF. The CDR3 nucleotides are TGTGCCAGCAAAACGAACGGGAGGTGGCATGAGCAGTTCTTC.

The chain recombines TRBV18 with TRBJ2-7; the D gene is possibly TRBD1 (6 bases). The germline V and J ends were trimmed by 5 bases and 0 bases, with 17 bases remaining between them. Germline CDR1 and CDR2: KGHSH and LQKENI. The CDR3 spans 16 residues. CDR3 region: CASSANSRGPSYEQYF. The DNA of the CDR3 is TGTGCCAGCTCAGCTAACTCCAGGGGTCCCTCCTACGAGCAGTACTTC.

The rearrangement links TRBV27 to TRBJ2-3; 8 bases match TRBD2. J lost 2 bases, V lost 0 bases, and 4 bases had no gene match. Germline CDR1 reads MNHEY; CDR2 reads SMNVEV (reference sequence). CDR3 length equals 16 residues. In DNA, the CDR3 is TGTGCCAGCAGTTTATCAACTAGCGGATACACAGATACGCAGTATTTT. This codes for CASSLSTSGYTDTQYF.